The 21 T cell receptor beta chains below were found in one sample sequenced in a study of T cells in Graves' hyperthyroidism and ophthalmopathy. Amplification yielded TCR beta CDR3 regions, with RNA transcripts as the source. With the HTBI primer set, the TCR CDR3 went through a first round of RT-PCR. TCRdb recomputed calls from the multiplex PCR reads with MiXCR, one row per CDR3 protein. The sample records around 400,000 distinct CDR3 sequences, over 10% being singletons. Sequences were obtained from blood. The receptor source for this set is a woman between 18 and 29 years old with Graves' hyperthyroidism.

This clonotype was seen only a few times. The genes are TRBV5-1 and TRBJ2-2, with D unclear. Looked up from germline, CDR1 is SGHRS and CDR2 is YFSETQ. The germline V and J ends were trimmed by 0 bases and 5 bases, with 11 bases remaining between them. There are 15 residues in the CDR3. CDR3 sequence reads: CASSLAPAGTGELFF. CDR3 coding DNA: TGCGCCAGCAGCTTGGCCCCCGCCGGAACCGGGGAGCTGTTTTTT. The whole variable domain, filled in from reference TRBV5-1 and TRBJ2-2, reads KAGVTQTPRYLIKTRGQQVTLSCSPISGHRSVSWYQQTPGQGLQFLFEYFSETQRNKGNFPGRFSGRQFSNSRSEMNVSTLELGDSALYLCASSLAPAGTGELFFGEGSRLTVL.

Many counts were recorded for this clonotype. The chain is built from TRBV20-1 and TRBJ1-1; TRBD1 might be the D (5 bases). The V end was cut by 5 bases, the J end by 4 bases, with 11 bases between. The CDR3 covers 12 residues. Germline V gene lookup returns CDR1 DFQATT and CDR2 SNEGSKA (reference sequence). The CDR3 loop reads CSAPDNPTEAFF. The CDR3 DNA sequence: TGCAGTGCTCCGGACAACCCCACTGAAGCTTTCTTT.

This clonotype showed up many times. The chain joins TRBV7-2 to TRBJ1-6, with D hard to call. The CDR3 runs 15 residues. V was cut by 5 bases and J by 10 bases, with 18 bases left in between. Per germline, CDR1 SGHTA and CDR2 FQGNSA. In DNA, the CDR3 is TGTGCCAGCAGCCCCGAGGACGACATTTTCTCACCCCTCCACTTT. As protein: CASSPEDDIFSPLHF.

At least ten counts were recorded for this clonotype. The CDR3 reads CATLLAGGPGEQFF. The DNA of the CDR3 is TGTGCCACCCTTCTGGCGGGAGGGCCGGGTGAGCAGTTCTTC. The chain links TRBV6-1 to TRBJ2-1; 9 bases are shared with TRBD2. CDR1 and CDR2 (germline): MNHNS, SASEGT. The CDR3 loop spans 14 amino acids. Trimming took 10 bases from V and 9 from J; bases not matched to a gene: 13.

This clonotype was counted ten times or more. CDR3 sequence (DNA): TGTGCCAGCAGTCCGGGACAGATGAGCTCCTACGAGCAGTACTTC. This gives the protein CASSPGQMSSYEQYF. This rearrangement joins TRBV12-3 or TRBV12-4 to TRBJ2-7, with TRBD1 identical over 7 bases. Losses at the gene ends were 5 bases for V and 0 bases for J; bases not matched to a gene: 7. The CDR3 consists of 15 residues.

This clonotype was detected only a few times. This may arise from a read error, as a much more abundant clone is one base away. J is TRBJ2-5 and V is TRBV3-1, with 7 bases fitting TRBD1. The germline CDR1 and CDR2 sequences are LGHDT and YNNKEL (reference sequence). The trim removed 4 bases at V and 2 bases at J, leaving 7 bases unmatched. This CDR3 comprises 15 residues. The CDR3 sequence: CASSRITGVQETQYF. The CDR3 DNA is TGTGCCAGCAGCCGAATCACAGGGGTGCAAGAGACCCAGTACTTC.

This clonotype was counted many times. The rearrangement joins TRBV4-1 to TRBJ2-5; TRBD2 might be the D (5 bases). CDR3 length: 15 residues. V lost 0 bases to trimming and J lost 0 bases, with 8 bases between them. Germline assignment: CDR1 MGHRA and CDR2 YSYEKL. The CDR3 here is CASSQDGGYQETQYF. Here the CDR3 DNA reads TGCGCCAGCAGCCAAGATGGCGGGTACCAAGAGACCCAGTACTTC.

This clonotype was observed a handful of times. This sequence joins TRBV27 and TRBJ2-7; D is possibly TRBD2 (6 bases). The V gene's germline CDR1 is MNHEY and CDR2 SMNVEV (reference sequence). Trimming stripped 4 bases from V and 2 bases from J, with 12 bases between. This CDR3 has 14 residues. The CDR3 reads CASSSGWGAYEQYF. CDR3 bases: TGTGCCAGCAGTTCGGGATGGGGGGCCTACGAGCAGTACTTC.

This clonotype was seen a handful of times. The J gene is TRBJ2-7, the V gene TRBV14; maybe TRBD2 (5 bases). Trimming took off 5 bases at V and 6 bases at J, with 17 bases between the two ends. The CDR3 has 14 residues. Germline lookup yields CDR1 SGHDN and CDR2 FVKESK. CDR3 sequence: CASSSLRGGFEQYF. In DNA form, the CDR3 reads TGTGCCAGCAGCTCCCTACGGGGTGGGTTCGAGCAGTACTTC.

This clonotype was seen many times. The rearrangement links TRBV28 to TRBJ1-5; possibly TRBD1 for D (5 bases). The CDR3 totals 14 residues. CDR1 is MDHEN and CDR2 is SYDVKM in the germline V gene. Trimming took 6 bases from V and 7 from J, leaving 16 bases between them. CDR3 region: CASRKTPREQPQHF. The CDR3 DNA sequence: TGTGCCAGCAGAAAGACCCCCAGGGAACAGCCCCAGCATTTT.

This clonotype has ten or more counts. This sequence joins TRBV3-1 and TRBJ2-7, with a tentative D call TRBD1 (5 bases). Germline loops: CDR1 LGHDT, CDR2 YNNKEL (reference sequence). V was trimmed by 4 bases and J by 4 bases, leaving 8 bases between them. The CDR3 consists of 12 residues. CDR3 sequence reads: CASSLKGYEQYF. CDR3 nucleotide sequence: TGTGCCAGCAGCCTTAAGGGGTACGAGCAGTACTTC.

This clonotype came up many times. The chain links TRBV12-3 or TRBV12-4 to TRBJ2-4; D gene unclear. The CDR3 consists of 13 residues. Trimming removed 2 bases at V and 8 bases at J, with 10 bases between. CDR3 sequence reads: CASSLTNRDIQYF. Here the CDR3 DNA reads TGTGCCAGCAGTTTAACGAATAGGGACATTCAGTACTTC.

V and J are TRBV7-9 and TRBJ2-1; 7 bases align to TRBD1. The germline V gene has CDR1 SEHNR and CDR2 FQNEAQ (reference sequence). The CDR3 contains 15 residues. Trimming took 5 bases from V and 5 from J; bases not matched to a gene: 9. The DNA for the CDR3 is TGTGCCAGCAGCCCAGATACAGGGGTTGACAATGAGCAGTTCTTC. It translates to CASSPDTGVDNEQFF.

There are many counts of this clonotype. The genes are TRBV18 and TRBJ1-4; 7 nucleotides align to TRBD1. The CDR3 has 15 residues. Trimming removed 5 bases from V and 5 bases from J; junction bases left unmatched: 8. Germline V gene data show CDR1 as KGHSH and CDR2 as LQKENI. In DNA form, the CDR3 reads TGTGCCAGCTCATCCAACAGGGGAGTGAATGAAAAACTGTTTTTT. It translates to CASSSNRGVNEKLFF. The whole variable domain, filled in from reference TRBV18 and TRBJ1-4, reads NAGVMQNPRHLVRRRGQEARLRCSPMKGHSHVYWYRQLPEEGLKFMVYLQKENIIDESGMPKERFSAEFPKEGPSILRIQQVVRGDSAAYFCASSSNRGVNEKLFFGSGTQLSVL.

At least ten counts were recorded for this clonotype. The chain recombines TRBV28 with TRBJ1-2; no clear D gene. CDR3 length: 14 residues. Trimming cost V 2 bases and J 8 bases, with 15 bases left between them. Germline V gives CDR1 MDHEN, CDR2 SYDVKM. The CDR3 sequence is CASSLRWASGGYTF. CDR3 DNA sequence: TGTGCCAGCAGTTTACGTTGGGCATCTGGGGGCTACACCTTC.

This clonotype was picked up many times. The CDR3 region has the DNA TGTGCCAGCAGCCTTTGGCAGGACAATGAGCAGTTCTTC. This sequence encodes CASSLWQDNEQFF. The V call is TRBV7-3, the J call TRBJ2-1; the D is unclear. There are 13 residues in the CDR3. Deletions cut 5 bases from V and 5 bases from J, with 10 bases between. The V gene's germline CDR1 is SGHTA and CDR2 FQGTGA.

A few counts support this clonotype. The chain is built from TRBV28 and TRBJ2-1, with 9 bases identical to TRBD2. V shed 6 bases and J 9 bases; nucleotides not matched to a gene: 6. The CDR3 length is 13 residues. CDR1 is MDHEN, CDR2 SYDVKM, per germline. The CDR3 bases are TGTGCCAGCAGAGGCGGGGGGGCCCGTGAGCAGTTCTTC. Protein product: CASRGGGAREQFF.

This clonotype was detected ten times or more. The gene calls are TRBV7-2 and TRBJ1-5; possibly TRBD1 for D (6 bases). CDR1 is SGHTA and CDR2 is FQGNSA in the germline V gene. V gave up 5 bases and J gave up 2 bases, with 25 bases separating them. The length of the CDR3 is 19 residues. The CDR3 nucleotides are TGTGCCAGCAGCCCGTTCAAACAGGGTGGGAGGCATGGCAATCAGCCCCAGCATTTT. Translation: CASSPFKQGGRHGNQPQHF.

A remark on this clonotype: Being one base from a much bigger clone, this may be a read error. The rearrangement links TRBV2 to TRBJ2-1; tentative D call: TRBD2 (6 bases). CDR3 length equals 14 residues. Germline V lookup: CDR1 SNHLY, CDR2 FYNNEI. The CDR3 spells CTSGISGSLNEQFF. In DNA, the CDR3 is TGTACCAGCGGCATTAGCGGAAGTCTCAATGAGCAGTTCTTC.

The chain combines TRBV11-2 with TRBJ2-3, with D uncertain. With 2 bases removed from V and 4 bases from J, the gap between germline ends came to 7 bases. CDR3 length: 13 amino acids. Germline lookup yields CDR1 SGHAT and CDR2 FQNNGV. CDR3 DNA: TGTGCCAGCAGCTTATCGGGCTCAGATACGCAGTATTTT. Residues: CASSLSGSDTQYF.

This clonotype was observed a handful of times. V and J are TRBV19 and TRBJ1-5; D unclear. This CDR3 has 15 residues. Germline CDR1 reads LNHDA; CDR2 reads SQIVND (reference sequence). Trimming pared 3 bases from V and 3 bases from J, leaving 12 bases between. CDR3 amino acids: CASSIDVSPNQPQHF. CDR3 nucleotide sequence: TGTGCCAGTAGTATTGACGTCTCCCCCAATCAGCCCCAGCATTTT.